This T cell receptor beta chain came from a study of cytomegalovirus exposure and HLA in healthy donors. In the study overall: Early released data had about 85 million unique TCRs, all coming from HLA-typed donors.

Study-level findings and limits: Later analysis found that TCR beta chains associated with HLA were more clonally expanded than other, equally common chains. Per a later analysis, 15,000 to 20,000 TCR beta sequences showed association with HLA alleles at 0.05 false discovery rate.

As concerns this clone: Antigen specificity is unknown.

Primers for the PCR totalled 60 Vbeta and 13 Jbeta. In the original processing: In a later analysis, of roughly 73 million unique beta chains, about 11 million appeared in at least two donors. TCRdb's table, derived via immunoSEQ multiplex PCR, lists solely in-frame clones and lacks some. The V and J calls and clone size were taken over from that table, and D and trimming were inferred from the DNA. The table lists 200,000 to 250,000 clones, over 60% of them singletons. This CDR3 contains 14 residues. V was shortened by 3 bases and J by 0 bases, with 8 bases between the two germline ends. Germline V CDR1 and CDR2: SGHTA, FQGNSA.

This clonotype originated in a man between 18 and 29 years old in good health and CMV-seronegative. V usage is TRBV7-2 and J usage is TRBJ2-5; D unclear. The sample consisted of PBMCs. CDR3 protein: CASSFRRYQETQYF. The DNA for the CDR3 is TGTGCCAGCAGCTTCCGTCGTTACCAAGAGACCCAGTACTTC.